This is a list of T cell receptor beta chains from one sample in a study of blood T cell repertoires in COVID-19. The method was immunoSEQ multiplex PCR; TCRdb's version includes in-frame clones alone and lacks a portion of them. In the table there are about 220,000 clones, approximately 86% of which are singletons. Sequencing was done on a sample of PBMCs or T cells enriched from blood (not recorded which). These receptors all come from a woman in her thirties with acute COVID-19. Each CDR3 is given with its conserved first and last residue. A D gene is named only where the DNA matches it firmly. A clone size is listed for some rows: how often the clone was seen (once, few, many), or a class if it is expanded.

TRBD2 few TRBJ2-7 TRBV20-1 CSASILAVYEQYF TGCAGTGCTAGTATACTAGCGGTCTACGAGCAGTACTTC
TRBD2 . TRBJ2-2 TRBV29-1 CSVGFETSSTGELFF TGCAGCGTTGGCTTTGAGACTAGCAGCACCGGGGAGCTGTTTTTT
. . TRBJ2-7 TRBV12-3/TRBV12-4 CASSSSWHEQYF TGTGCCAGCAGTTCCTCCTGGCACGAGCAGTACTTC
TRBD2 . TRBJ2-3 TRBV4-2 CASSRARGGGQTDTQYF TGTGCCAGCAGCCGTGCGCGGGGCGGGGGGCAAACAGATACGCAGTATTTT
. . TRBJ1-5 TRBV7-9 CASSLLGPNQPQHF TGTGCCAGCAGCCTCTTGGGGCCCAATCAGCCCCAGCATTTT
TRBD1 . TRBJ2-1 TRBV5-5 CASSLLVTGRYNEQFF TGTGCCAGCAGCTTGTTAGTGACAGGGCGTTACAATGAGCAGTTCTTC
TRBD2 . TRBJ2-3 TRBV5-1 CASSLGPSGFTDTQYF TGCGCCAGCAGCTTGGGCCCTAGCGGTTTCACAGATACGCAGTATTTT
. . TRBJ1-5 TRBV20-1 CSASSFRQPQHF TGCAGTGCTAGTTCCTTTAGACAGCCCCAGCATTTT
. . TRBJ1-5 TRBV30 CAWSSGGNQPQHF TGTGCCTGGAGTTCCGGGGGCAATCAGCCCCAGCATTTT
TRBD2 . TRBJ2-1 TRBV9 CASSVSGDNEQFF TGTGCCAGCAGCGTTAGCGGGGACAATGAGCAGTTCTTC
. . TRBJ1-3 TRBV4-1 CASSRLPGKGERNTIYF TGCGCCAGCAGCCGATTACCAGGGAAGGGGGAAAGGAACACCATATATTTT
. . TRBJ1-2 TRBV19 CASSIFSVNYGYTF TGTGCCAGTAGTATCTTTAGCGTTAACTATGGCTACACCTTC
TRBD1 . TRBJ1-1 TRBV6-4 CASSLYFDRVNTEAFF TGTGCCAGCAGCCTTTATTTTGACAGGGTGAACACTGAAGCTTTCTTT
. . TRBJ1-1 TRBV14 CASSPMYGFSTEAFF TGTGCCAGCAGCCCAATGTACGGGTTCTCCACTGAAGCTTTCTTT
. . TRBJ2-3 TRBV25-1 CASSDPWDITDTQYF TGTGCCAGCAGTGACCCCTGGGACATCACAGATACGCAGTATTTT
. . TRBJ1-1 TRBV5-6 CASSLPGAGAEAFF TGTGCCAGCAGCTTACCGGGTGCGGGGGCTGAAGCTTTCTTT
. few TRBJ1-5 TRBV15 CATSAHGPQHF TGTGCCACCAGTGCTCACGGGCCCCAGCATTTT
TRBD1 . TRBJ1-3 TRBV18 CASSHRIRDRGSDTIYF TGTGCCAGCTCCCACCGAATCCGGGACAGGGGTTCTGACACCATATATTTT
. . TRBJ1-4 TRBV20-1 CSASSPGPGANEKLFF TGCAGTGCTAGTTCGCCAGGGCCAGGGGCTAATGAAAAACTGTTTTTT
. once TRBJ2-2 TRBV23-1 CASTSGAGELFF TGCGCCAGCACCTCAGGGGCCGGGGAGCTGTTTTTT
. . TRBJ1-2 TRBV4-3 CASSPREGTAGRDYGYTF TGCGCCAGCAGCCCGAGGGAGGGGACCGCGGGGAGGGACTATGGCTACACCTTC
. . TRBJ1-1 TRBV7-2 CASSLVRATEAFF TGTGCCAGCAGCTTAGTGCGGGCCACTGAAGCTTTCTTT
TRBD1 . TRBJ1-2 TRBV11-2 CASSPRTGGYYGYTF TGTGCCAGCAGCCCACGGACAGGGGGTTACTATGGCTACACCTTC
TRBD2 . TRBJ2-1 TRBV6-1 CASSEAGSGGEYNEQFF TGTGCCAGCAGTGAAGCGGGTAGCGGGGGGGAATACAATGAGCAGTTCTTC
. . TRBJ1-2 TRBV29-1 CSVGQDYYGYTF TGCAGCGTTGGCCAGGACTATTATGGCTACACCTTC
TRBD2 . TRBJ2-1 TRBV12-3/TRBV12-4 CATGLGVYEQFF TGTGCCACCGGACTAGGTGTATATGAGCAGTTCTTC
. . TRBJ1-4 TRBV11-2 CASSTDSRRELFF TGTGCCAGCAGCACTGACAGCCGCAGGGAACTGTTTTTT
. . TRBJ2-7 TRBV20-1 CSASQGSYEQYF TGCAGTGCCAGTCAGGGATCCTACGAGCAGTACTTC
. few TRBJ2-7 TRBV5-6 CASSLGRGSYEQYF TGTGCCAGCAGCTTGGGTAGGGGGTCCTACGAGCAGTACTTC
. . TRBJ2-6 TRBV25-1 CASSDRSRFSGANVLTF TGTGCCAGCAGTGACCGATCCAGATTCTCTGGGGCCAACGTCCTGACTTTC